These 14 T cell receptor beta chains were sequenced from one sample in a study of vaccination and CD4 T cells after COVID-19. TCRdb re-called the PCR reads with MiXCR, one entry per CDR3 protein. The sample records about 15,000 distinct CDR3 sequences, less than 75% being singletons. This specimen consisted of CD4+ T cells from blood, obtained after SARS-CoV-2 vaccination. The receptors here all came from a human donor who had recovered from COVID-19.

The CDR3 here is CAWSSTDTQYF. CDR3 DNA sequence: TGTGCCTGGAGTAGCACAGATACGCAGTATTTT. This chain uses TRBV30 with TRBJ2-3; D unclear. CDR1 and CDR2 (germline): GTSNPN, SVGIG (reference sequence). The CDR3 loop spans 11 amino acids. Trimming shortened V by 2 bases and J by 0 bases, and 0 bases separated the two germline ends.

About this clonotype: The junction departs from germline at one end; a sequencing error may be responsible. The V call is TRBV7-3, the J call TRBJ1-1; weak D call: TRBD1 (5 bases). This CDR3 is 13 amino acids long. Looked up from germline, CDR1 is SGHTA and CDR2 is FQGTGA. The CDR3 loop is CASSTRQNPEAFF. Here the CDR3 DNA reads TGTGCCAGCAGCACCCGACAGAACCCTGAAGCTTTCTTT.

The chain links TRBV2 to TRBJ2-3, with 10 nucleotides matching TRBD2. The CDR3 runs to 18 residues. Trimming at V came to 7 bases and at J to 1 base, leaving 14 bases not matched to a gene. Germline V gene lookup returns CDR1 SNHLY and CDR2 FYNNEI. This chain's CDR3 is CASTGLAGETHGTDTQYF. The CDR3 bases are TGTGCCAGCACGGGCCTAGCGGGAGAAACACACGGCACAGATACGCAGTATTTT.

The chain uses TRBV5-3 and TRBJ1-1; possible D gene TRBD1, 6 bases. TRBV5-3 is given ORF status, its function remaining uncertain. Trimming pared 4 bases from V and 4 bases from J, leaving 11 bases between. The CDR3 extends over 13 amino acids. The CDR3 loop is CARSGQGGTEAFF. In nucleotides, the CDR3 is TGTGCCAGAAGCGGCCAAGGGGGCACTGAAGCTTTCTTT.

The chain has TRBV20-1 and TRBJ2-7, with TRBD2 matching over 7 bases. Trimming cost V 3 bases and J 6 bases; bases outside gene matches: 14. The CDR3 spans 15 residues. From germline, CDR1 is DFQATT and CDR2 SNEGSKA (reference sequence). The CDR3 region is CSASLAGVGRVEQYF. CDR3 nucleotides: TGCAGTGCTAGTTTGGCGGGAGTAGGAAGGGTCGAGCAGTACTTC.

The chain employs TRBV5-1 and TRBJ1-1; the D gene is possibly TRBD1 (5 bases). V gave up 5 bases and J gave up 3 bases, with 14 bases separating them. Germline assignment: CDR1 SGHRS and CDR2 YFSETQ. CDR3 length: 14 amino acids. The CDR3 nucleotides are TGCGCCAGCAGAGGGCAGGGTGGGGACACTGAAGCTTTCTTT. It specifies CASRGQGGDTEAFF.

CDR3 protein: CATQLAANTDTQYF. The CDR3 bases are TGTGCCACTCAACTAGCGGCAAACACAGATACGCAGTATTTT. The chain recombines TRBV19 with TRBJ2-3; 8 bases fit TRBD2. This CDR3 is 14 amino acids long. V lost 10 bases, J lost 2 bases, and 8 bases stayed unmatched. Germline V CDR1 and CDR2: LNHDA, SQIVND (reference sequence).

This clonotype was seen a few times. The chain carries TRBV2 and TRBJ2-2; D may match TRBD1 or TRBD2 (6 bases each). The V end lost 6 bases, the J end lost 5 bases, and 16 bases lay between the germline ends. Looked up from germline, CDR1 is SNHLY and CDR2 is FYNNEI. The CDR3 loop spans 15 amino acids. The DNA of the CDR3 is TGTGCCAGCAGCGAGAGGGGGGCAGGGACCGGGGAGCTGTTTTTT. Translated: CASSERGAGTGELFF.

The chain carries TRBV6-2 or TRBV6-3 and TRBJ1-6; TRBD1 is a possible D gene (5 bases). Trimming removed 4 bases at V and 7 bases at J, with 14 bases between. The CDR3 has 15 amino acids. Germline V gene lookup returns CDR1 MNHEY and CDR2 SVGEGT. The CDR3 loop reads CASSSSGTANSPLHF. Here the CDR3 DNA reads TGTGCCAGCAGTTCTTCCGGGACGGCAAATTCACCCCTCCACTTT.

The genes are TRBV20-1 and TRBJ2-7; 8 nucleotides agree with TRBD1. The length of the CDR3 is 12 residues. Germline CDR1 is DFQATT and CDR2 is SNEGSKA (reference sequence). The V gene end was trimmed by 6 bases and the J gene end by 5 bases; junction bases not matched to a gene: 6. The CDR3 nucleotides are TGCAGTGCCCCGGACAGGGTCGACGAGCAGTACTTC. Translation: CSAPDRVDEQYF.

A few counts support this clonotype. This chain joins TRBV10-3 and TRBJ2-1; D is unclear. This CDR3 has 12 residues. V lost 7 bases to trimming and J lost 4 bases, with 8 bases between them. Germline V lookup: CDR1 ENHRY, CDR2 SYGVKD. In nucleotides, the CDR3 is TGTGCCATCAAGTCTTCTTACAATGAGCAGTTCTTC. Its protein product is CAIKSSYNEQFF.

The CDR3 coding sequence is TGTGCCAGCAGCAACACCGGACTAGCGGGAGTATTTCCCTACGAGCAGTACTTC. Encoded protein: CASSNTGLAGVFPYEQYF. The rearrangement joins TRBV28 to TRBJ2-7; 13 bases align to TRBD2. CDR1 is MDHEN and CDR2 is SYDVKM in the germline V gene. The ends lost 6 bases at V and 2 bases at J; junction bases unmatched: 13. The CDR3 loop spans 18 amino acids.

This clonotype has only a few counts. The rearrangement uses TRBV12-3 or TRBV12-4 and TRBJ1-1; tentative D call: TRBD1 (6 bases). V was shortened by 9 bases and J by 7 bases, with 15 bases between the two germline ends. The CDR3 loop spans 12 amino acids. In DNA, the CDR3 is TGTGCCAGTTCGACAGGCTTCAATGAAGCTTTCTTT. Protein: CASSTGFNEAFF.

The chain is built from TRBV20-1 and TRBJ2-3, with 11 nucleotides matching TRBD1. Germline CDR1 DFQATT, CDR2 SNEGSKA (reference sequence). CDR3 size: 15 residues. J gave up 4 bases and V 5 bases, and 8 bases lay outside the gene matches. In DNA form, the CDR3 reads TGCAGTGCTCGAACGGGACAGGGGGAAGCAGATACGCAGTATTTT. It is translated as CSARTGQGEADTQYF.